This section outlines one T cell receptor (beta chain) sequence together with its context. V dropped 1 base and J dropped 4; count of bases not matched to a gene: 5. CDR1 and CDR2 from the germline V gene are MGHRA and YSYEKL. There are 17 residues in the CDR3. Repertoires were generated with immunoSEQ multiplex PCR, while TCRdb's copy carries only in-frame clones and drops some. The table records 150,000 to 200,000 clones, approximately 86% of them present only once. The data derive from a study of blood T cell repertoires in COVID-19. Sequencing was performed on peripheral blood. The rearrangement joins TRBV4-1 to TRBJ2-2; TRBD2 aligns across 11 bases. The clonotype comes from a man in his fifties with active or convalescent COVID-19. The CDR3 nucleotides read TGCGCCAGCAGCCAAGCCCATCTAGCGGGAGGCACCGGGGAGCTGTTTTTT. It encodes CASSQAHLAGGTGELFF.